The clone carrying this T cell receptor (beta chain) has a handful of counts. V shed 6 bases and J 0 bases; nucleotides not matched to a gene: 16. There are 19 residues in the CDR3. Germline-derived CDR1 and CDR2 are MNHEY and SVGEGT. The data stem from a study of T-cell memory formation after mild COVID-19. Amplification by 5'RACE using constant-segment primers produced TCR alpha and TCR beta cDNA libraries that carried sample barcodes and UMIs. Using its own MiXCR run on the 5' RACE reads, TCRdb lists one record per CDR3 protein. The sample includes under 700,000 distinct CDR3 sequences, roughly 22% of them seen just once.

The specimen sequenced was PBMCs or a T cell subset sorted from them (not recorded which). This sequence originates from an adult woman who had mild COVID-19 (a few samples of this study predate the infection). Cell type and time point are not known. This chain uses TRBV6-2 or TRBV6-3 with TRBJ2-7; 11 positions match TRBD2. The CDR3 nucleotides read TGTGCCAGCAGATTAGCGGGAGGGCCGAATTTCCACCGCTCCTACGAGCAGTACTTC. Encoded protein: CASRLAGGPNFHRSYEQYF.